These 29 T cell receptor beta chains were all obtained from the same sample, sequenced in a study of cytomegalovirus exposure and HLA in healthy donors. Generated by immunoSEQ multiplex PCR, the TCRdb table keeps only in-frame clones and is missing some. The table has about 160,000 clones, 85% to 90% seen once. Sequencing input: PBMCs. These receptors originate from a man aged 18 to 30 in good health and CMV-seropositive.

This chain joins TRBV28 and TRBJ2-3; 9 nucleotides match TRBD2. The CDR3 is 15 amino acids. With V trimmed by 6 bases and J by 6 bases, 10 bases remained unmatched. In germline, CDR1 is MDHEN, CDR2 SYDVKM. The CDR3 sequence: CASSRSGTSFDTQYF. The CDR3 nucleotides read TGTGCCAGCAGCCGAAGCGGGACTAGCTTTGATACGCAGTATTTT.

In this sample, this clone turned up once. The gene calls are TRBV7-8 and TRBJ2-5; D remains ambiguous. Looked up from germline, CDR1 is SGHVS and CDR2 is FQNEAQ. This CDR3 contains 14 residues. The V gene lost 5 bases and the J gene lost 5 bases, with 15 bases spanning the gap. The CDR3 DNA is TGTGCCAGCAGCCCTCGCCTGGGCAGGGAGACCCAGTACTTC. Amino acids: CASSPRLGRETQYF. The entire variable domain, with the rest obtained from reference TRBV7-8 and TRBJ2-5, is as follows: GAGVSQSPRYKVAKRGQDVALRCDPISGHVSLFWYQQALGQGPEFLTYFQNEAQLDKSGLPSDRFFAERPEGSVSTLKIQRTQQEDSAVYLCASSPRLGRETQYFGPGTRLLVL.

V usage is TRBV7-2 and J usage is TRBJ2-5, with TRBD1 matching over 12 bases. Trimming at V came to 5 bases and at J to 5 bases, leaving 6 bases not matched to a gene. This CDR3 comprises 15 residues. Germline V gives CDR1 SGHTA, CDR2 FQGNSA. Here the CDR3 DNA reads TGTGCCAGCAGCCAGGGGACAGGGGGCTTGGAGACCCAGTACTTC. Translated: CASSQGTGGLETQYF. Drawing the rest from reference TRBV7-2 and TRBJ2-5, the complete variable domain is GAGVSQSPSNKVTEKGKDVELRCDPISGHTALYWYRQSLGQGLEFLIYFQGNSAPDKSGLPSDRFSAERTGGSVSTLTIQRTQQEDSAVYLCASSQGTGGLETQYFGPGTRLLVL.

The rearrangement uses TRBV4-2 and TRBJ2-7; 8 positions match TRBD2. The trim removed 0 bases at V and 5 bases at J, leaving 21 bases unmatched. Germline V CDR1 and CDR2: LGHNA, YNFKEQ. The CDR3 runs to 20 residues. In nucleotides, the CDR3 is TGTGCCAGCAGCCAAGACATAAAACCTACCCGTAGCGGGGCAAGGGACGAGCAGTACTTC. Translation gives CASSQDIKPTRSGARDEQYF.

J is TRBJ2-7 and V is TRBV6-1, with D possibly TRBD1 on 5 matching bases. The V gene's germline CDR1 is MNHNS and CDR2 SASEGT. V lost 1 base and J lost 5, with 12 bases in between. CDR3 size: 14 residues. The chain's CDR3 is CASSEGVQADEQYF. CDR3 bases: TGTGCCAGCAGTGAAGGAGTACAGGCTGACGAGCAGTACTTC.

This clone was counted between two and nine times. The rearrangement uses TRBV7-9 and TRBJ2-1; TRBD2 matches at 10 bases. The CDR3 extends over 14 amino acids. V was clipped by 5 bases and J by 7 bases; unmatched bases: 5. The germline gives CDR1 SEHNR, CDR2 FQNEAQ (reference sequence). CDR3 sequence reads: CASSHSGRENEQFF. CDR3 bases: TGTGCCAGCAGCCACAGCGGGAGGGAGAATGAGCAGTTCTTC.

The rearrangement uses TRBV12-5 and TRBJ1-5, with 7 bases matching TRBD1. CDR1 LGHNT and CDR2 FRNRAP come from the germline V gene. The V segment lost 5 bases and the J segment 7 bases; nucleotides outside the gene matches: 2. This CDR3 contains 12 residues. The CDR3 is CASGTGQQPQHF. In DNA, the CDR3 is TGTGCTAGTGGTACGGGACAGCAGCCCCAGCATTTT.

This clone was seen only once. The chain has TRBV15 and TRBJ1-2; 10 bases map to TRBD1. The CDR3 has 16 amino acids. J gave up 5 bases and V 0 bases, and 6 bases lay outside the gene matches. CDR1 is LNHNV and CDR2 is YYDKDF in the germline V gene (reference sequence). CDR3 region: CATSRDEMGQGYGYTF. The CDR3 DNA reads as TGTGCCACCAGCAGAGATGAAATGGGACAGGGGTATGGCTACACCTTC.

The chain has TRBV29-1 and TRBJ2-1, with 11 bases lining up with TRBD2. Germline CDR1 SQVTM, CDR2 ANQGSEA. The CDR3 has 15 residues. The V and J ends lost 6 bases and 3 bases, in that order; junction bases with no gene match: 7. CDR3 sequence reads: CSVPRGLAVYNEQFF. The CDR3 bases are TGCAGCGTACCCCGGGGACTAGCGGTCTACAATGAGCAGTTCTTC.

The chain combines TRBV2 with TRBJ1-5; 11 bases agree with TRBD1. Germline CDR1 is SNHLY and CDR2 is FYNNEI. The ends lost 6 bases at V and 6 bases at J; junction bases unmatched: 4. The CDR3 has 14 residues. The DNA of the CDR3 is TGTGCCAGCAGGGGACAGGGGGAGGTTCAGCCCCAGCATTTT. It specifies CASRGQGEVQPQHF.

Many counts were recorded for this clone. This CDR3 reads CASSQDFGGPKTDTQYF. The CDR3 DNA follows: TGTGCCAGCAGCCAAGATTTCGGAGGGCCTAAAACAGATACGCAGTATTTT. J is TRBJ2-3 and V is TRBV4-2, with a weak D call TRBD2 (6 bases). This CDR3 has 17 amino acids. Germline CDR1 reads LGHNA; CDR2 reads YNFKEQ. The V end was cut by 0 bases, the J end by 3 bases, with 16 bases between.

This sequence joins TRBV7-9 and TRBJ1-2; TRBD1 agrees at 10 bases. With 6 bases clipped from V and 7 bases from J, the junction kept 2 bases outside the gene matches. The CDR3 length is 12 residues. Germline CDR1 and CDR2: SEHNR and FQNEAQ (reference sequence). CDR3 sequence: CASRGTGVGYTF. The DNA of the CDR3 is TGTGCCAGCAGGGGGACAGGGGTTGGCTACACCTTC. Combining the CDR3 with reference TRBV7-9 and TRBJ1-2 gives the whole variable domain DTGVSQNPRHKITKRGQNVTFRCDPISEHNRLYWYRQTLGQGPEFLTYFQNEAQLEKSRLLSDRFSAERPKGSFSTLEIQRTEQGDSAMYLCASRGTGVGYTFGSGTRLTVV.

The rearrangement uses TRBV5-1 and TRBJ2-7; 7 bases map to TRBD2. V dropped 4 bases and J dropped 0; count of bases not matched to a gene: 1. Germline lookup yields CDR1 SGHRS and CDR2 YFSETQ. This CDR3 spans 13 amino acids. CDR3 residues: CASSSGTSYEQYF. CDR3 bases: TGCGCCAGCAGCAGCGGGACCTCCTACGAGCAGTACTTC.

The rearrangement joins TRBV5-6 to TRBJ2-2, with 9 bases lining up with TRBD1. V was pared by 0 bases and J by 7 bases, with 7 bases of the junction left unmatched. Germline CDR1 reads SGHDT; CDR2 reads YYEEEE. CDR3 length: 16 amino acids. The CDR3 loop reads CASSLVRTGDIGELFF. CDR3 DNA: TGTGCCAGCAGCTTGGTTCGGACAGGGGATATCGGGGAGCTGTTTTTT.

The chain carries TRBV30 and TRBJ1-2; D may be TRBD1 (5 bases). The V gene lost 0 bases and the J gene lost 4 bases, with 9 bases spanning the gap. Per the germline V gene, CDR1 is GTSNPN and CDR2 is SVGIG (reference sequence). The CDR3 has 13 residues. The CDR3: CAWSVDSLYGYTF. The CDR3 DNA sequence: TGTGCCTGGAGTGTCGACAGCCTCTATGGCTACACCTTC.

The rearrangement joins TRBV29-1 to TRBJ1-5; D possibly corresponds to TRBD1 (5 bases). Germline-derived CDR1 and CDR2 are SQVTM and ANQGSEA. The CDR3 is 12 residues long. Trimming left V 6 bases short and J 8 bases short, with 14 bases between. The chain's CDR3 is CSVASGGEPQHF. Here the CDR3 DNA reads TGCAGCGTCGCTTCGGGGGGGGAGCCCCAGCATTTT.

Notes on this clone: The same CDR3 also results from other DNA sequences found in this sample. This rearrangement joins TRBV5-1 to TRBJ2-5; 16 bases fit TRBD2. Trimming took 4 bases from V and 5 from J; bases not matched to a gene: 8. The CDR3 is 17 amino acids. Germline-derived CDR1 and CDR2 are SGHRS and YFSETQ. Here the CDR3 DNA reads TGCGCCAGCAGCCCGGGACTAGCGGGAGGGCCTGAGGAGACCCAGTACTTC. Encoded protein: CASSPGLAGGPEETQYF.

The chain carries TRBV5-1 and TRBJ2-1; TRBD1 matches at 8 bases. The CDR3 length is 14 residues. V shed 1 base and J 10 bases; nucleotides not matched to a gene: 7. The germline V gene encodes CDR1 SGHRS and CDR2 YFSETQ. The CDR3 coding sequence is TGCGCCAGCAGCTTGCTCGGAGCAGGGGGCGAGCAGTTCTTC. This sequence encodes CASSLLGAGGEQFF.

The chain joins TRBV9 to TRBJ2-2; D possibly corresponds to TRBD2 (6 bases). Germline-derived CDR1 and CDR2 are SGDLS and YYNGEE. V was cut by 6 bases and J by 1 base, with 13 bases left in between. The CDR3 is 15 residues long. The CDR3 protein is CASTPWDLNTGELFF. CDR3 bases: TGTGCCAGCACCCCCTGGGACTTGAACACCGGGGAGCTGTTTTTT. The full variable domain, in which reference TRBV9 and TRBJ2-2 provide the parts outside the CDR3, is DSGVTQTPKHLITATGQRVTLRCSPRSGDLSVYWYQQSLDQGLQFLIQYYNGEERAKGNILERFSAQQFPDLHSELNLSSLELGDSALYFCASTPWDLNTGELFFGEGSRLTVL.

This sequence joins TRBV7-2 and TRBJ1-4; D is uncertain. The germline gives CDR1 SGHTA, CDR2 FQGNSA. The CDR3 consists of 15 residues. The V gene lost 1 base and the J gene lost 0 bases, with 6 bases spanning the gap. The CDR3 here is CASSLDGTTNEKLFF. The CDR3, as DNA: TGTGCCAGCAGCTTAGACGGGACAACTAATGAAAAACTGTTTTTT.

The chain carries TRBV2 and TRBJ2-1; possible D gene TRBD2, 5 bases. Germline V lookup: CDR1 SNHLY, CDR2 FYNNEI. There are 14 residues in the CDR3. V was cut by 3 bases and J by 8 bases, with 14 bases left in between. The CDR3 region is CASSDPSSLDEQFF. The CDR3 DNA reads TGTGCCAGCAGTGACCCTAGCTCCTTGGATGAGCAGTTCTTC.

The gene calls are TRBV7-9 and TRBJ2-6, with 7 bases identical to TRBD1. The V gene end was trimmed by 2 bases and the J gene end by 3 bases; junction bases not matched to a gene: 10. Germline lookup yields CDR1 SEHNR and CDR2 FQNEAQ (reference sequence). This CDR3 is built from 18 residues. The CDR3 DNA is TGTGCCAGCAGCTTACGGTATTCAGGGGGAATTGGGGCCAACGTCCTGACTTTC. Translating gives CASSLRYSGGIGANVLTF.

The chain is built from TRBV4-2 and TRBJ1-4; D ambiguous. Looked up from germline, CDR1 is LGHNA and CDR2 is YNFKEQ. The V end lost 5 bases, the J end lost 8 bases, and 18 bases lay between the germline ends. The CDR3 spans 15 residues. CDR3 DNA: TGTGCCAGCAGCTCTGCTTCCGGTTTAAAGGAAAAACTGTTTTTT. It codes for CASSSASGLKEKLFF.

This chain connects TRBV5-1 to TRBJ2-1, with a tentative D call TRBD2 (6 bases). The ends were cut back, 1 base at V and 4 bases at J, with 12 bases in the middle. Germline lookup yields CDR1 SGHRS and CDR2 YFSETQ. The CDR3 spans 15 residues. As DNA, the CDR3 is TGCGCCAGCAGCTTGTATGCGGAGGGTTACAATGAGCAGTTCTTC. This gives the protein CASSLYAEGYNEQFF.

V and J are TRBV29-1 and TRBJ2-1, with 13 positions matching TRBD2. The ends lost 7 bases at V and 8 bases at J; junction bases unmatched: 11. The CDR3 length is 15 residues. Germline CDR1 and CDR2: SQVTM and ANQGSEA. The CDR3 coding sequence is TGCAGCGCCCTGAAGACTAGCGGGAGGAGGGATGAGCAGTTCTTC. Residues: CSALKTSGRRDEQFF.

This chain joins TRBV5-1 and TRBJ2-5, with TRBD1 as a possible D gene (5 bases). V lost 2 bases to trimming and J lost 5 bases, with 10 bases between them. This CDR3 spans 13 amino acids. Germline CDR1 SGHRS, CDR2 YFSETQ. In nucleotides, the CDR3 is TGCGCCAGCAGCTTAGGGGTAGGCGAGACCCAGTACTTC. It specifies CASSLGVGETQYF.

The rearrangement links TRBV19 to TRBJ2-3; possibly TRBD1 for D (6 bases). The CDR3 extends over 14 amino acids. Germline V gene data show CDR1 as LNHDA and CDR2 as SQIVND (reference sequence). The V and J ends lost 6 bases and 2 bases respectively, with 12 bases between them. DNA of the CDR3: TGTGCCAGTAGCTTCGGGGACACCACAGATACGCAGTATTTT. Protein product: CASSFGDTTDTQYF.

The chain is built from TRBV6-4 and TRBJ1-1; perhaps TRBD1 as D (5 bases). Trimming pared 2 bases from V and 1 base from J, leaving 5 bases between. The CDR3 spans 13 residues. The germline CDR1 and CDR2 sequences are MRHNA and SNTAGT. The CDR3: CASSDGQNTEAFF. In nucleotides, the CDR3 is TGTGCCAGCAGTGACGGACAGAACACTGAAGCTTTCTTT.

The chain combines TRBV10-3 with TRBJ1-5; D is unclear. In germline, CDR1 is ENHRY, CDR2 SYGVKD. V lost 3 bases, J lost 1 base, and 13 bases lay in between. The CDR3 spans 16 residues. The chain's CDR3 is CAISERGGLSNQPQHF. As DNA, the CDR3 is TGTGCCATCAGTGAAAGAGGAGGGCTGAGCAATCAGCCCCAGCATTTT.